The 5 T cell receptor beta chains listed next were all sequenced from one sample in a study of blood T cell repertoires in COVID-19. TCRdb's copy holds only in-frame clones and misses some; the assay was immunoSEQ multiplex PCR. The sample lists around 200,000 clones; roughly 80% were seen once. Source material: peripheral blood. The receptors shown here come from a woman of 80 years or more with acute or convalescent COVID-19.

The chain has TRBV27 and TRBJ1-2; D not resolved. The germline CDR1 and CDR2 sequences are MNHEY and SMNVEV (reference sequence). V was shortened by 6 bases and J by 1 base, with 15 bases between the two germline ends. CDR3 length: 15 residues. The CDR3 bases are TGTGCCAGCAGACCTAGTCTGAAGAGTAACTATGGCTACACCTTC. It translates to CASRPSLKSNYGYTF.

The V gene is TRBV14, the J gene TRBJ1-4; D is possibly TRBD1 (6 bases). This CDR3 has 15 residues. Per germline, CDR1 SGHDN and CDR2 FVKESK. V was clipped by 4 bases and J by 8 bases, with 17 bases between them. CDR3 sequence: CASSPGGGPREKLFF. The CDR3 DNA sequence: TGTGCCAGCAGCCCGGGCGGGGGCCCTAGAGAAAAACTGTTTTTT.

This clone has just one count. The chain links TRBV4-2 to TRBJ1-4; a weak D match, TRBD1 (5 bases). The CDR3 is 18 residues long. Trimming cost V 0 bases and J 8 bases, with 22 bases left between them. In germline, CDR1 is LGHNA, CDR2 YNFKEQ. CDR3 amino acids: CASSQDLGESGGLEKLFF. The CDR3 DNA reads as TGTGCCAGCAGCCAAGATCTAGGTGAATCCGGGGGATTGGAAAAACTGTTTTTT.

The V call is TRBV7-9, the J call TRBJ1-2, with 11 bases matching TRBD1. The CDR3 sequence is 15 residues long. V was pared by 5 bases and J by 4 bases, with 6 bases of the junction left unmatched. Germline V gene lookup returns CDR1 SEHNR and CDR2 FQNEAQ (reference sequence). This CDR3 reads CASSNRDRGFYGYTF. CDR3 in DNA: TGTGCCAGCAGCAACCGGGACAGGGGGTTCTATGGCTACACCTTC.

This chain connects TRBV19 to TRBJ1-2, with 10 nucleotides matching TRBD1. V lost 6 bases to trimming and J lost 1 base; unmatched junction nucleotides: 11. The CDR3 contains 17 residues. Germline loops: CDR1 LNHDA, CDR2 SQIVND (reference sequence). CDR3 sequence reads: CASSTHATGGNNYGYTF. Written as DNA, the CDR3 is TGTGCCAGTAGCACTCATGCGACAGGGGGCAATAACTATGGCTACACCTTC.